Listed below are T cell receptor beta chains from one sample, sequenced in a study of T cells in Graves' hyperthyroidism and ophthalmopathy. TCRdb passed the multiplex PCR reads through MiXCR, listing each CDR3 protein once. The sample holds hundreds of thousands of distinct CDR3 sequences, about a third seen once. Input material: blood. Source of these receptors: a woman in her forties with Graves' hyperthyroidism. CDR3s include the opening cysteine and the closing phenylalanine or tryptophan. A D gene is named only where the DNA matches it firmly. Only part of the rows carry a size: once, few, many, or a class if the clone is expanded.

>TRBD1|few|TRBJ1-1|TRBV7-2
TGTGCCAGCAGCTTTACAGGGGGGGGCACTGAAGCTTTCTTT
CASSFTGGGTEAFF
>NA|few|TRBJ2-6|TRBV4-1
TGCGCCAGCAGCCTAAAAATCCCTCTCTCTGGGGCCAACGTCCTGACTTTC
CASSLKIPLSGANVLTF
>NA|NA|TRBJ1-3|TRBV27
TGTGCCAGCCATTATGGAAACACCATATATTTT
CASHYGNTIYF
>NA|few|TRBJ1-4|TRBV12-3/TRBV12-4
TGTGCCAGCAGTCTAGGCGGGGAAAAGGATGAAAAACTGTTTTTT
CASSLGGEKDEKLFF
>NA|few|TRBJ2-7|TRBV6-2/TRBV6-3
TGTGCCAGCAGGTCCGTCGGGGCCTACGAGCAGTACTTC
CASRSVGAYEQYF
>NA|NA|TRBJ2-5|TRBV7-2
TGTGCCAGCAGCTCGGGACTGATCCAAGAGACCCAGTACTTC
CASSSGLIQETQYF
>TRBD1|few|TRBJ2-7|TRBV7-9
TGTGCCAGCAGTTCCATCCGGGACAGGAACTACGAGCAGTACTTC
CASSSIRDRNYEQYF
>TRBD1|few|TRBJ1-5|TRBV28
TGTGCCAGCAGTTTAAGGCAGGGGGCGATCCATCAGCCCCAGCATTTT
CASSLRQGAIHQPQHF
>NA|many|TRBJ1-1|TRBV12-3/TRBV12-4
TGTGCCAGCAACAGAAAGGGGAAGAACACTGAAGCTTTCTTT
CASNRKGKNTEAFF
>NA|few|TRBJ2-5|TRBV6-6
TGTGCCAGCAGTTCCGACAGCCCGATCCAGTACCAAGAGACCCAGTACTTC
CASSSDSPIQYQETQYF
>TRBD1|NA|TRBJ1-5|TRBV7-2
TGTGCCAGCAGCATTGACAGGGGCCCCAATCAGCCCCAGCATTTT
CASSIDRGPNQPQHF
>NA|few|TRBJ1-1|TRBV9
TGTGCCAGCAGCGAAAAGAAACAGGGCGGTGAAGCTTTCTTT
CASSEKKQGGEAFF
>NA|many|TRBJ1-5|TRBV12-3/TRBV12-4
TGTGCCAGCAGTTTATACGGAAATCAGCCCCAGCATTTT
CASSLYGNQPQHF
>NA|NA|TRBJ1-5|TRBV11-1
TGTGCCAGCAGCCCCAGTCCCCCTCCCGCTAGTTCTTTGGTCGGGGGTAATCAGCCCCAGCATTTT
CASSPSPPPASSLVGGNQPQHF
>TRBD1|many|TRBJ1-2|TRBV20-1
TGCAGTGCCAACGCGGACAGGACGGAGGGCTACACCTTC
CSANADRTEGYTF
>TRBD2|NA|TRBJ2-3|TRBV15
TGTGCCACCAGCAGAGAGATCGGGAGGGGCTTCACAGATACGCAGTATTTT
CATSREIGRGFTDTQYF
>NA|NA|TRBJ1-4|TRBV7-9
TGTGCCAGCAGCCAAGAAGCGAACCGGGGGCAGATTGAAAAACTGTTTTTT
CASSQEANRGQIEKLFF
>NA|few|TRBJ1-5|TRBV19
TGTGCCAGTAGTGTTCAGGGTTCCTCCCCCTATAGCAATCAGCCCCAGCATTTT
CASSVQGSSPYSNQPQHF
>TRBD2|NA|TRBJ2-2|TRBV19
TGTGCCAGTAGTATCGGGGGGAATGGCGGGGAGCTGTTTTTT
CASSIGGNGGELFF
>NA|many|TRBJ2-5|TRBV20-1
TGCAGTGCGCCCCCAGAAGGGGTTCGGAAGACCCAGTACTTC
CSAPPEGVRKTQYF
>NA|NA|TRBJ1-5|TRBV7-9
TGTGCCAGCAGCTTTGGCAGGGAGTATCAGCCCCAGCATTTT
CASSFGREYQPQHF
>TRBD1|NA|TRBJ1-2|TRBV25-1
TGTGCCAGCAGTGCATCCCGGGACAGGGGAATTGAGGGCTACACCTTC
CASSASRDRGIEGYTF
>NA|few|TRBJ2-7|TRBV10-3
TGTGCCAGCAGGGATCTGTACGAGCAGTACTTC
CASRDLYEQYF
>NA|NA|TRBJ2-7|TRBV5-1
TGCGCCAGCAGTGGAGATCTCACCTTCGGTCCGCAAGAGCAGTACTTC
CASSGDLTFGPQEQYF
>NA|many|TRBJ1-4|TRBV4-3
TGCGCCAGCAGCCAAGGTTCCGGAGACAATGAAAAACTGTTTTTT
CASSQGSGDNEKLFF
>NA|few|TRBJ1-1|TRBV4-3
TGCGCCAGCACCCTCGGGCGCAGGGCCGTAACTGAAGCTTTCTTT
CASTLGRRAVTEAFF